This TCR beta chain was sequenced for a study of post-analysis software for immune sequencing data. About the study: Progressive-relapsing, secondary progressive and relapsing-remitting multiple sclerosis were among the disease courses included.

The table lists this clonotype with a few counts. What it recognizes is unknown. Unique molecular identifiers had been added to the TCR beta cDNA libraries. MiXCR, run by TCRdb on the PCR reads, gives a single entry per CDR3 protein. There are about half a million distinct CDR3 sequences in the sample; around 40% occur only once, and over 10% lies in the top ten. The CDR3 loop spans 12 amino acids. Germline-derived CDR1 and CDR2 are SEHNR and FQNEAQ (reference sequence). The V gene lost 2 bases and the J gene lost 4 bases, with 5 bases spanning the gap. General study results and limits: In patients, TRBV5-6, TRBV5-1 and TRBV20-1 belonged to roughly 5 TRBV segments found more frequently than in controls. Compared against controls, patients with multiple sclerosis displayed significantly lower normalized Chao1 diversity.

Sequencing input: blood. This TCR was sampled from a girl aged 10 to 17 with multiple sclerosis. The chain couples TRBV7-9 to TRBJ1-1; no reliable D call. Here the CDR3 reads CASSLMVTEAFF. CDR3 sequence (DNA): TGTGCCAGCAGCTTAATGGTCACTGAAGCTTTCTTT. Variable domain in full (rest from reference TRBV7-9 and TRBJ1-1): DTGVSQNPRHKITKRGQNVTFRCDPISEHNRLYWYRQTLGQGPEFLTYFQNEAQLEKSRLLSDRFSAERPKGSFSTLEIQRTEQGDSAMYLCASSLMVTEAFFGQGTRLTVV.